This TCR beta chain was identified in a study of T cells in Graves' hyperthyroidism and ophthalmopathy. Study as a whole: Prior to any treatment, at the point of initial diagnosis, peripheral blood was collected.

Remarks on this clonotype: What it binds is unknown. Mismatch with germline at one junction end may stem from a read error.

Hyperthyroidism patients were newly diagnosed, had disease duration under 2 months, and were aged 18 to 65 years. The study excluded patients with uncontrolled infection, other autoimmune disease, pregnancy or lactation. Germline V lookup: CDR1 KGHDR, CDR2 SFDVKD. CDR3 length equals 17 residues. General study points: Also found in blood were most expanded thyroid clonotypes above 0.001.

Amplified TCR beta CDR3 regions derived from RNA transcripts. A set of HTBI primers served as the primers for a first-round RT-PCR of the TCR CDR3. One entry per CDR3 protein results from TCRdb running MiXCR on the multiplex PCR reads. This table has nearly 750,000 distinct CDR3 sequences, approximately 40% appearing once. Sequenced material: blood. The TCR originated in a woman aged 40-49 years with Graves' hyperthyroidism. The chain recombines TRBV24-1 with TRBJ1-2; D is undetermined. Here the CDR3 reads CASSYSGSWATNYGYTF. The CDR3 region has the DNA TGTGCCAGCAGTTACTCCGGGTCGTGGGCCACTAACTATGGCTACACCTTC.